The entry below describes one T cell receptor (beta chain). These data come from a study of blood T cell repertoires in COVID-19. Whole-study context: Acute-phase and convalescent COVID-19 samples originated in the United States, Italy and Spain. Sample material is recorded as cDNA or gDNA derived from T cells, B-cell-depleted T cells, or PBMCs.

The authors' processing: Quantification of nucleated cells was approximated via reference gene primer amplification. The method was immunoSEQ multiplex PCR; TCRdb's version includes in-frame clones alone and lacks a portion of them. The DNA was the basis for D and trimming; V, J and clone size are from that table. The sample lists about 190,000 clones; 70% to 85% were seen once. The CDR3 covers 11 residues. Trimming removed 7 bases at V and 8 bases at J, with 8 bases between. Germline CDR1 reads SNHLY; CDR2 reads FYNNEI. Sequencing was carried out using peripheral blood. The source is a woman in her 50s with acute or convalescent COVID-19. The V call is TRBV2, the J call TRBJ1-4; D is uncertain. CDR3 residues: CASTTREKLFF. The CDR3 nucleotides are TGTGCCAGCACTACTCGGGAAAAACTGTTTTTT.